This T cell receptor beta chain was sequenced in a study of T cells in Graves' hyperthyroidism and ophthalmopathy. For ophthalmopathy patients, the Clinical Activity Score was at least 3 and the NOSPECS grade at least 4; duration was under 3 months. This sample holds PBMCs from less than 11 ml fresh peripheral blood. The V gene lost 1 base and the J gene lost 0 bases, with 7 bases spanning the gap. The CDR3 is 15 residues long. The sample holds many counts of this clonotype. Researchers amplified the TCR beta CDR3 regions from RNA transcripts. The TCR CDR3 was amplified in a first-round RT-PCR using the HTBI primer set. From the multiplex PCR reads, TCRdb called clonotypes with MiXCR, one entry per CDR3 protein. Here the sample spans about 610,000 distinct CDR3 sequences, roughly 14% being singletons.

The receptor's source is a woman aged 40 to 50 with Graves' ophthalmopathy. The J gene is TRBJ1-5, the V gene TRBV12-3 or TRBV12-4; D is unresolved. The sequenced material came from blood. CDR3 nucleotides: TGTGCCAGCAGTTTAGGGGGTAATAGCAATCAGCCCCAGCATTTT. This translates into CASSLGGNSNQPQHF.